This T cell receptor (beta chain) came from a study of OX40 agonist ivuxolimab in advanced cancers. Trimming took off 8 bases at V and 12 bases at J, with 14 bases between the two ends. The CDR3 runs to 10 residues. In germline, CDR1 is MNHNS, CDR2 SASEGT. Using immunoSEQ multiplex PCR, the repertoire was profiled, and TCRdb retains in-frame clones only, with some absent. This repertoire shows some 29,000 clones, 85% to 95% found once; its top ten account for less than 10%. The J gene is TRBJ2-7, the V gene TRBV6-1; D is unresolved. The sequence derives from an adult with an advanced solid tumor such as melanoma, head and neck, liver or kidney cancer. The material was CD4+ or CD8+ T cells sorted from blood, obtained in a trial of the OX40 agonist ivuxolimab. CDR3 loop: CASGFSRLYF. The DNA for the CDR3 is TGTGCCAGCGGATTCAGCAGGTTGTACTTC.